This T cell receptor beta chain comes out of a study of T cells in Graves' hyperthyroidism and ophthalmopathy. Notes on the study in general: Model predictions of ophthalmopathy came a median about 6.3 months before onset.

CDR3 length: 11 amino acids. Germline CDR1 and CDR2: LGHNT and FRNRAP. Amplification of TCR beta CDR3 regions was performed using RNA transcripts as template. First-round RT-PCR of the TCR CDR3 relied on the HTBI primer set. TCRdb analysed the multiplex PCR reads with MiXCR anew, one entry per CDR3 protein. The sample gives around 690,000 distinct CDR3 sequences, 15% to 20% of which show up once; about a sixth is in the top ten. Comments on this clonotype: Its antigen remains unknown. A read error may produce the germline difference seen at one junction end.

The specimen was blood. This clonotype originated in a man aged 45-65 years with Graves' hyperthyroidism. The chain is built from TRBV12-5 and TRBJ1-2; no firm D call. CDR3 sequence: CASGSGGPLAF. The CDR3 DNA sequence: TGTGCTAGTGGTTCAGGAGGTCCGCTGGCCTTC.